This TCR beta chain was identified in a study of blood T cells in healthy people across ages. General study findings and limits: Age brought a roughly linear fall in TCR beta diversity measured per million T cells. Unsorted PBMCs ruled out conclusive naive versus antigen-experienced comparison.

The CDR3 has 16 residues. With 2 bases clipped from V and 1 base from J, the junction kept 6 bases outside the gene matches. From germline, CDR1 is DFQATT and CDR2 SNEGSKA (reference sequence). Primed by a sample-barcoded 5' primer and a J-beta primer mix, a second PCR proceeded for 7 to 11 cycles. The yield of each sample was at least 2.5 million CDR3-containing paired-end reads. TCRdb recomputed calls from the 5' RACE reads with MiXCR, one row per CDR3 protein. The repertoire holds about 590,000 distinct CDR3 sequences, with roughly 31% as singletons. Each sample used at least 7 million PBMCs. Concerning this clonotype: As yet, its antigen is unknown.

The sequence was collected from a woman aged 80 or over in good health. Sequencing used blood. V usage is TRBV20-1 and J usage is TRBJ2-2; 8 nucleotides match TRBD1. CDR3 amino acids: CSARNPGTGNTGELFF. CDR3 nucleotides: TGCAGTGCTAGAAACCCCGGGACAGGGAACACCGGGGAGCTGTTTTTT.